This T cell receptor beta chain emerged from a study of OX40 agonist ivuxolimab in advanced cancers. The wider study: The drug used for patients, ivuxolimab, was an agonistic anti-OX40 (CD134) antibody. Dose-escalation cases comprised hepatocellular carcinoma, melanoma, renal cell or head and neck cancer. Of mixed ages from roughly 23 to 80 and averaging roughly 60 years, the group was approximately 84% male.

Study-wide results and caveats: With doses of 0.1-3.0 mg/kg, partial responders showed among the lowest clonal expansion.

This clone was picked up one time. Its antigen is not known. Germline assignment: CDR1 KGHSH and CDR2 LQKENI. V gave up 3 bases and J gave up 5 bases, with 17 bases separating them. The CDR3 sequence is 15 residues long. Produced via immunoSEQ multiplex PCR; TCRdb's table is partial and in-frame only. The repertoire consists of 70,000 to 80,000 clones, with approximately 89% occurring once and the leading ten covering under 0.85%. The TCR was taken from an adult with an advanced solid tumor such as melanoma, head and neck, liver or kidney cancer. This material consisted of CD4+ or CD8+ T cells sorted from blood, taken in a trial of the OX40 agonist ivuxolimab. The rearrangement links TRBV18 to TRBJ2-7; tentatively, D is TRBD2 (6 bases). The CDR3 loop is CASSPRTGERDEQYF. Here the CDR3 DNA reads TGTGCCAGCTCACCTCGGACGGGGGAGAGGGACGAGCAGTACTTC.